The clone carrying this T cell receptor (beta chain) was seen more than once but under ten times. Its antigen is unknown. Vbeta (60) and Jbeta (13) primers were used in the PCR. Sequencing used immunoSEQ multiplex PCR; TCRdb keeps in-frame clones, though not all of them. The table has approximately 210,000 clones, roughly 77% seen once. This entry is derived from a study of cytomegalovirus exposure and HLA in healthy donors. The wider study: Within the Caucasian-associated ancestry cluster were about 81% of the 398 genotyped donors. The study's findings and limits: Clonal expansion was found to be greater in HLA-associated TCR beta chains than in equally common others in a later analysis.

The CDR3 runs 19 residues. Looked up from germline, CDR1 is SGHDT and CDR2 is YYEEEE. Trimming took off 1 base at V and 9 bases at J, with 31 bases between the two ends. This chain links TRBV5-6 with TRBJ2-5, with D possibly being TRBD2 (5 bases). This TCR came from a male donor in good health and CMV-seropositive. Input material: PBMCs. The CDR3 region is CASSLQSAMGRERARAQYF. The CDR3 DNA reads as TGTGCCAGCAGCTTGCAGTCCGCCATGGGCCGGGAAAGGGCCCGAGCCCAGTACTTC. The full variable domain, rest sourced from reference TRBV5-6 and TRBJ2-5, is DAGVTQSPTHLIKTRGQQVTLRCSPKSGHDTVSWYQQALGQGPQFIFQYYEEEERQRGNFPDRFSGHQFPNYSSELNVNALLLGDSALYLCASSLQSAMGRERARAQYFGPGTRLLVL.